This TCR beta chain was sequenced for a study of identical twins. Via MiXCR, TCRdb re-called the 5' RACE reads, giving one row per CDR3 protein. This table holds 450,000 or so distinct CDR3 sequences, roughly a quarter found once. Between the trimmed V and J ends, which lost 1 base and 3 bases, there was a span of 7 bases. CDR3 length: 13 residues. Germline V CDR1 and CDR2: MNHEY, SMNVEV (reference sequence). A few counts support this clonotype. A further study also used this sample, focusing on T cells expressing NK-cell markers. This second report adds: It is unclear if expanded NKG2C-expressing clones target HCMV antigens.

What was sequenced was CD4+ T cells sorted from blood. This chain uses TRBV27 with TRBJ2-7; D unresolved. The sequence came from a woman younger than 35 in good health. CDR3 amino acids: CASSLFNNYEQYF. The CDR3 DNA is TGTGCCAGCAGTTTATTTAACAACTACGAGCAGTACTTC.